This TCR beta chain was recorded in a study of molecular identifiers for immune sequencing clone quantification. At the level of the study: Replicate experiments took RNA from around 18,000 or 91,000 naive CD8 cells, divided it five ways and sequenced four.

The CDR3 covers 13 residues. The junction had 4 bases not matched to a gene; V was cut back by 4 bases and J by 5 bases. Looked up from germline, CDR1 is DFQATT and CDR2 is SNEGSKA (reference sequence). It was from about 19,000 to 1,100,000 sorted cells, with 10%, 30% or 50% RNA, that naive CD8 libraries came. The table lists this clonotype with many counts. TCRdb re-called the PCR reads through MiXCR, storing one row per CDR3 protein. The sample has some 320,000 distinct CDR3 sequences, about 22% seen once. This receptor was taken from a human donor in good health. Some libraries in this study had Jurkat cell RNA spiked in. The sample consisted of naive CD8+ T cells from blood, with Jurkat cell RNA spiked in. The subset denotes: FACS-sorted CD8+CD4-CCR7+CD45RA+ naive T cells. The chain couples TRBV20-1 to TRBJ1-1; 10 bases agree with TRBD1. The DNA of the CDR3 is TGCAGTGCTAAAGACAGGGGGCGGACTGAAGCTTTCTTT. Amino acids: CSAKDRGRTEAFF.